These T cell receptor beta chains were read from a single sample in a study of blood T cell repertoires in COVID-19. Assay: immunoSEQ multiplex PCR; the TCRdb copy retains only in-frame clones and omits some. The data contain about 480,000 clones, about 91% of them singletons. Input material: peripheral blood. The receptor set was obtained from a woman aged 45-65 years with COVID-19, enrolled during active disease. CDR3s include the opening cysteine and the closing phenylalanine or tryptophan. Fields, in order: J gene, V gene, D gene, clone size, CDR3 DNA, CDR3 protein. The D gene is left open where the match is weak. Size values are once, few and many counts, or a class for expanded clones, and some rows have none.

J gene: TRBJ1-2; V gene: TRBV5-5; D gene: NA; clone size: NA; CDR3 DNA: TGTGCCAGCAGCCCCGGGCGGGAGGGTGGCTACACCTTC; CDR3 protein: CASSPGREGGYTF
J gene: TRBJ2-3; V gene: TRBV11-2; D gene: TRBD2; clone size: once; CDR3 DNA: TGTGCCAGCAGCGCCAAAAGGACTAGCTTTAGCACAGATACGCAGTATTTT; CDR3 protein: CASSAKRTSFSTDTQYF
J gene: TRBJ2-7; V gene: TRBV5-8; D gene: NA; clone size: NA; CDR3 DNA: TGTGCCAGCAGCTTGGCAGGGAAGTCCTACGAGCAGTACTTC; CDR3 protein: CASSLAGKSYEQYF
J gene: TRBJ1-1; V gene: TRBV30; D gene: NA; clone size: NA; CDR3 DNA: TGTGCCTGGAGTCCTACAGGGTCCGGCACTGAAGCTTTCTTT; CDR3 protein: CAWSPTGSGTEAFF
J gene: TRBJ1-1; V gene: TRBV2; D gene: NA; clone size: NA; CDR3 DNA: TGTGCCAGCAGTGCGGGTACTGAAGCTTTCTTT; CDR3 protein: CASSAGTEAFF
J gene: TRBJ1-3; V gene: TRBV5-1; D gene: NA; clone size: NA; CDR3 DNA: TGCGCCAGCAGCCCGACAGAATCTGGAAACACCATATATTTT; CDR3 protein: CASSPTESGNTIYF
J gene: TRBJ2-7; V gene: TRBV19; D gene: NA; clone size: NA; CDR3 DNA: TGTGCCAGTAGACACGCAGGGGCAACCTACGAGCAGTACTTC; CDR3 protein: CASRHAGATYEQYF
J gene: TRBJ2-3; V gene: TRBV5-1; D gene: TRBD2; clone size: NA; CDR3 DNA: TGCGCCAGCAGCTTAGCGGGGGCCCCCTCTGATACGCAGTATTTT; CDR3 protein: CASSLAGAPSDTQYF
J gene: TRBJ2-1; V gene: TRBV5-6; D gene: NA; clone size: NA; CDR3 DNA: TGTGCCAGCAGCTTGGAACCCGGTCACAATGAGCAGTTCTTC; CDR3 protein: CASSLEPGHNEQFF
J gene: TRBJ1-6; V gene: TRBV19; D gene: TRBD1; clone size: few; CDR3 DNA: TGTGCCAGTAGTCCTCAACCCCCGGGACAGGGGAATTCACCCCTCCACTTT; CDR3 protein: CASSPQPPGQGNSPLHF
J gene: TRBJ1-2; V gene: TRBV5-1; D gene: TRBD1; clone size: NA; CDR3 DNA: TGCGCCAGCAGCATTACAGGGGGCGGAAACTATGGCTACACCTTC; CDR3 protein: CASSITGGGNYGYTF
J gene: TRBJ1-2; V gene: TRBV3-1/TRBV3-2; D gene: TRBD1; clone size: NA; CDR3 DNA: TGTGCCAGCAGCCAACCCGGACAGGGGGCGGGTAATGGCTACACCTTC; CDR3 protein: CASSQPGQGAGNGYTF
J gene: TRBJ2-7; V gene: TRBV5-4; D gene: NA; clone size: NA; CDR3 DNA: TGTGCCAGCAGCTCCCCCGTTAGACAAGACGAGCAGTACTTC; CDR3 protein: CASSSPVRQDEQYF
J gene: TRBJ1-6; V gene: TRBV5-4; D gene: TRBD1; clone size: NA; CDR3 DNA: TGTGCCAGCAGCATGGACAGGGGCGAGTCACCCCTCCACTTT; CDR3 protein: CASSMDRGESPLHF
J gene: TRBJ2-1; V gene: TRBV3-1/TRBV3-2; D gene: TRBD2; clone size: NA; CDR3 DNA: TGTGCCAGCAGCCAAGGACTAGCGGGGGGGAATGAGCAGTTCTTC; CDR3 protein: CASSQGLAGGNEQFF
J gene: TRBJ1-2; V gene: TRBV9; D gene: NA; clone size: NA; CDR3 DNA: TGTGCCAGCAGCGTAGACAGGGCAGTTGACGATGGCTACACCTTC; CDR3 protein: CASSVDRAVDDGYTF
J gene: TRBJ2-7; V gene: TRBV5-1; D gene: NA; clone size: once; CDR3 DNA: TGCGCCAGCAGCTTGTTCGGGCAGGGGTACGAGCAGTACTTC; CDR3 protein: CASSLFGQGYEQYF
J gene: TRBJ2-2; V gene: TRBV19; D gene: TRBD1; clone size: NA; CDR3 DNA: TGTGCCAGTAGTATGTGGACAGGGGCCGGGGAGCTGTTTTTT; CDR3 protein: CASSMWTGAGELFF
J gene: TRBJ1-1; V gene: TRBV6-2/TRBV6-3; D gene: NA; clone size: once; CDR3 DNA: TGTGCCAGCAGTTCCGAACATGGCACTGAAGCTTTCTTT; CDR3 protein: CASSSEHGTEAFF
J gene: TRBJ2-3; V gene: TRBV7-2; D gene: NA; clone size: once; CDR3 DNA: TGTGCCAGCAGCCCGCGGGTCCCCCGCACAGATACGCAGTATTTT; CDR3 protein: CASSPRVPRTDTQYF
J gene: TRBJ2-3; V gene: TRBV5-1; D gene: TRBD2; clone size: NA; CDR3 DNA: TGCGCCAGCAGCTTCTTGACCGGGACTAGCGGGGGGGCAGGAGATACGCAGTATTTT; CDR3 protein: CASSFLTGTSGGAGDTQYF
J gene: TRBJ1-3; V gene: TRBV11-2; D gene: NA; clone size: NA; CDR3 DNA: TGTGCCAGCAGCGCCGGGAGCTCTGGAAACACCATATATTTT; CDR3 protein: CASSAGSSGNTIYF
J gene: TRBJ2-7; V gene: TRBV7-9; D gene: NA; clone size: NA; CDR3 DNA: TGTGCCAGCATAAGGGGGAACTCCTACGAGCAGTACTTC; CDR3 protein: CASIRGNSYEQYF
J gene: TRBJ2-7; V gene: TRBV7-9; D gene: TRBD1; clone size: NA; CDR3 DNA: TGTGCCAGCAGCCTGGGACAGGTTAAAATCTACGAGCAGTACTTC; CDR3 protein: CASSLGQVKIYEQYF
J gene: TRBJ1-1; V gene: TRBV12-3/TRBV12-4; D gene: TRBD1; clone size: NA; CDR3 DNA: TGTGCCAGCAGTACTCCCGGGACAGATAAAGCTTTCTTT; CDR3 protein: CASSTPGTDKAFF
J gene: TRBJ1-4; V gene: TRBV29-1; D gene: TRBD1; clone size: NA; CDR3 DNA: TGCAGCGTTTCCTCGGGACAGGGATTTAATGAAAAACTGTTTTTT; CDR3 protein: CSVSSGQGFNEKLFF
J gene: TRBJ1-6; V gene: TRBV9; D gene: TRBD1; clone size: NA; CDR3 DNA: TGTGCCAGCAGCGTAGGGACAGGGGGCCAGAGGAGATCACCCCTCCACTTT; CDR3 protein: CASSVGTGGQRRSPLHF
J gene: TRBJ2-7; V gene: TRBV7-4; D gene: TRBD1; clone size: NA; CDR3 DNA: TGTGCCAGCAGTCCTCCAGTGGCAGGGGGCCCCTACGAGCAGTACTTC; CDR3 protein: CASSPPVAGGPYEQYF
J gene: TRBJ1-1; V gene: TRBV6-2/TRBV6-3; D gene: NA; clone size: NA; CDR3 DNA: TGTGCCAGCAGCCCCAGGGGACCTGAAGCTTTCTTT; CDR3 protein: CASSPRGPEAFF
J gene: TRBJ2-3; V gene: TRBV28; D gene: NA; clone size: NA; CDR3 DNA: TGTGCCAGCAGACCCTCCCAGGGGTCTACTTACACAGATACGCAGTATTTT; CDR3 protein: CASRPSQGSTYTDTQYF
J gene: TRBJ2-2; V gene: TRBV7-2; D gene: NA; clone size: NA; CDR3 DNA: TGTGCCAGCAGCTTTTCTCCAGAGAACACCGGGGAGCTGTTTTTT; CDR3 protein: CASSFSPENTGELFF
J gene: TRBJ1-2; V gene: TRBV6-5; D gene: TRBD1; clone size: NA; CDR3 DNA: TGTGCCAGCAGTTCCCAGGGGGACTATGGCTACACCTTC; CDR3 protein: CASSSQGDYGYTF
J gene: TRBJ1-1; V gene: TRBV6-5; D gene: NA; clone size: few; CDR3 DNA: TGTGCCAGCAGTTACTGGGGCATGAACACTGAAGCTTTCTTT; CDR3 protein: CASSYWGMNTEAFF
J gene: TRBJ2-1; V gene: TRBV12-3/TRBV12-4; D gene: NA; clone size: NA; CDR3 DNA: TGTGCCTCTTCCCGGGACTTCAGGAATGAGCAGTTCTTC; CDR3 protein: CASSRDFRNEQFF
J gene: TRBJ2-3; V gene: TRBV29-1; D gene: TRBD1; clone size: NA; CDR3 DNA: TGCAGCGTGACAGGGCAATTATACACAGATACGCAGTATTTT; CDR3 protein: CSVTGQLYTDTQYF
J gene: TRBJ2-2; V gene: TRBV7-8; D gene: NA; clone size: NA; CDR3 DNA: TGTGCCAGCAGCCCCCGGATAGACAGGAACACCGGGGAGCTGTTTTTT; CDR3 protein: CASSPRIDRNTGELFF
J gene: TRBJ1-2; V gene: TRBV5-1; D gene: NA; clone size: NA; CDR3 DNA: TGCGCCAGCAGCTTGGGGACAGCTAACTATGGCTACACCTTC; CDR3 protein: CASSLGTANYGYTF
J gene: TRBJ2-7; V gene: TRBV2; D gene: TRBD2; clone size: NA; CDR3 DNA: TGTGCCAGCAGTGCTACTAGCGGGGGATACGAGCAGTACTTC; CDR3 protein: CASSATSGGYEQYF